These 20 T cell receptor beta chains share one sample of origin, sequenced in a study of OX40 agonist ivuxolimab in advanced cancers. The table came from immunoSEQ multiplex PCR; TCRdb's copy has only in-frame clones and leaves some out. The table includes 45,000 to 65,000 clones, about 87% detected once. Material: CD4+ or CD8+ T cells sorted from blood, obtained in a trial of the OX40 agonist ivuxolimab. Receptor source: an adult with an advanced solid tumor such as melanoma, head and neck, liver or kidney cancer.

The V gene is TRBV6-4, the J gene TRBJ1-1; 7 nucleotides match TRBD1. Germline assignment: CDR1 MRHNA and CDR2 SNTAGT. V dropped 0 bases and J dropped 10; count of bases not matched to a gene: 5. This CDR3 contains 13 residues. The chain's CDR3 is CASSDSTTGRAFF. The CDR3 nucleotides read TGTGCCAGCAGTGACTCGACGACAGGGCGAGCTTTCTTT.

This clone was picked up one time. This chain joins TRBV5-6 and TRBJ2-5; a possible D gene is TRBD2 (6 bases). The V end was cut by 1 base, the J end by 5 bases, with 12 bases between. This CDR3 has 14 residues. CDR1 and CDR2 from the germline V gene are SGHDT and YYEEEE. The DNA of the CDR3 is TGTGCCAGCAGCTTGCGGGCTGGGAGGGAGACCCAGTACTTC. This translates into CASSLRAGRETQYF.

The chain has TRBV6-1 and TRBJ2-6; D is undetermined. The CDR3 is 15 amino acids. Per the germline V gene, CDR1 is MNHNS and CDR2 is SASEGT. Trimming stripped 0 bases from V and 1 base from J, with 4 bases between. The CDR3 region is CASSEAGSGANVLTF. CDR3 in DNA: TGTGCCAGCAGTGAAGCGGGATCTGGGGCCAACGTCCTGACTTTC.

The chain joins TRBV14 to TRBJ2-2, with D tentatively TRBD1 (5 bases). Germline loops: CDR1 SGHDN, CDR2 FVKESK. The CDR3 loop spans 16 amino acids. V dropped 6 bases and J dropped 0 bases, with 14 bases sitting between them. CDR3 amino acids: CASSRNRIANTGELFF. In nucleotides, the CDR3 is TGTGCCAGCAGTCGTAACAGGATTGCGAACACCGGGGAGCTGTTTTTT. Combining the CDR3 with reference TRBV14 and TRBJ2-2 gives the whole variable domain EAGVTQFPSHSVIEKGQTVTLRCDPISGHDNLYWYRRVMGKEIKFLLHFVKESKQDESGMPNNRFLAERTGGTYSTLKVQPAELEDSGVYFCASSRNRIANTGELFFGEGSRLTVL.

This clone was counted only a few times. V usage is TRBV6-5 and J usage is TRBJ1-2; D possibly corresponds to TRBD1 (5 bases). Germline V gives CDR1 MNHEY, CDR2 SVGAGI. The CDR3 has 14 amino acids. Between the trimmed V and J ends, which lost 8 bases and 4 bases, there was a span of 17 bases. CDR3 amino acids: CASPPFRQGYGYTF. The CDR3 DNA is TGTGCCAGCCCCCCTTTCAGGCAGGGCTATGGCTACACCTTC.

This chain joins TRBV11-2 and TRBJ1-1; D is possibly TRBD1 (5 bases). Looked up from germline, CDR1 is SGHAT and CDR2 is FQNNGV. The CDR3 spans 15 residues. Trimming left V 3 bases short and J 1 base short, with 12 bases between. The CDR3 is CASSFRGMTNTEAFF. In nucleotides, the CDR3 is TGTGCCAGCAGCTTTAGGGGAATGACGAACACTGAAGCTTTCTTT.

As DNA, the CDR3 is TGCGCCAGCAGCCAAGGGGCGGGACCCAATGAGCAGTTCTTC. It codes for CASSQGAGPNEQFF. The chain uses TRBV4-3 and TRBJ2-1, with D possibly being TRBD2 (6 bases). V was shortened by 1 base and J by 6 bases, with 10 bases between the two germline ends. Germline CDR1 and CDR2: LGHNA and YSLEER. This CDR3 is built from 14 residues.

The genes are TRBV30 and TRBJ2-7; TRBD2 matches 7 bases. The CDR3 spans 15 residues. The germline CDR1 and CDR2 sequences are GTSNPN and SVGIG (reference sequence). J gave up 3 bases and V 3 bases, and 11 bases lay outside the gene matches. CDR3 loop: CAWRGRGGRGYEQYF. In nucleotides, the CDR3 is TGTGCCTGGAGGGGACGCGGCGGGAGAGGCTACGAGCAGTACTTC. Full variable domain (remainder filled in from reference TRBV30 and TRBJ2-7): SQTIHQWPATLVQPVGSPLSLECTVEGTSNPNLYWYRQAAGRGLQLLFYSVGIGQISSEVPQNLSASRPQDRQFILSSKKLLLSDSGFYLCAWRGRGGRGYEQYFGPGTRLTVT.

The genes are TRBV28 and TRBJ2-7; D is possibly TRBD1 (6 bases). Per the germline V gene, CDR1 is MDHEN and CDR2 is SYDVKM. The CDR3 runs 13 residues. The V gene lost 6 bases and the J gene lost 6 bases, with 15 bases spanning the gap. The CDR3 nucleotides are TGTGCCAGCAGCTCGGGACACCTCCTCGAGCAGTACTTC. Its protein product is CASSSGHLLEQYF.

Here the CDR3 reads CASSNGDTSYNEQFF. CDR3 nucleotide sequence: TGTGCCAGCAGTAATGGGGACACATCCTACAATGAGCAGTTCTTC. The chain joins TRBV7-9 to TRBJ2-1; D may be TRBD1 (6 bases). Germline V lookup: CDR1 SEHNR, CDR2 FQNEAQ (reference sequence). V dropped 6 bases and J dropped 1 base, with 13 bases sitting between them. The CDR3 contains 15 residues.

The rearrangement uses TRBV25-1 and TRBJ1-4; D gene unclear. This CDR3 has 16 amino acids. Trimming stripped 1 base from V and 0 bases from J, with 9 bases between. Germline values: CDR1 MGHDK, CDR2 SYGVNS. CDR3 nucleotide sequence: TGTGCCAGCAGTGAATTTCTGGGTACAACTAATGAAAAACTGTTTTTT. It encodes CASSEFLGTTNEKLFF.

The rearrangement joins TRBV6-5 to TRBJ1-1, with 10 bases lining up with TRBD1. Germline V gene sequence: CDR1 MNHEY, CDR2 SVGAGI. V dropped 3 bases and J dropped 6; count of bases not matched to a gene: 10. The CDR3 runs to 16 residues. The CDR3 reads CASSYTPGQGVAEAFF. The CDR3 DNA reads as TGTGCCAGCAGTTATACCCCTGGACAGGGGGTAGCTGAAGCTTTCTTT.

Here the CDR3 reads CASSVDSNSYGYTF. CDR3 nucleotide sequence: TGTGCCAGCAGTGTCGACAGCAACTCCTATGGCTACACCTTC. The J gene is TRBJ1-2, the V gene TRBV2, with D possibly TRBD1 on 5 matching bases. Germline values: CDR1 SNHLY, CDR2 FYNNEI. Deletions cut 4 bases from V and 4 bases from J, with 13 bases between. The CDR3 is 14 amino acids. The full variable domain, rest sourced from reference TRBV2 and TRBJ1-2, is EPEVTQTPSHQVTQMGQEVILRCVPISNHLYFYWYRQILGQKVEFLVSFYNNEISEKSEIFDDQFSVERPDGSNFTLKIRSTKLEDSAMYFCASSVDSNSYGYTFGSGTRLTVV.

This clone was observed once. This chain joins TRBV11-2 and TRBJ2-3, with TRBD2 matching 9 bases. The junction had 7 bases not matched to a gene; V was cut back by 5 bases and J by 1 base. CDR3 length: 16 amino acids. Germline CDR1 and CDR2: SGHAT and FQNNGV. The CDR3 is CASSTGSSGGTDTQYF. CDR3 nucleotide sequence: TGTGCCAGCAGCACAGGGTCTAGCGGGGGCACAGATACGCAGTATTTT.

The genes are TRBV6-4 and TRBJ2-5; D perhaps matches TRBD2 (5 bases). The ends were cut back, 4 bases at V and 5 bases at J, with 11 bases in the middle. The CDR3 contains 13 residues. Looked up from germline, CDR1 is MRHNA and CDR2 is SNTAGT. CDR3 DNA sequence: TGTGCCAGCAGTGCCGGGGTAGAGGAGACCCAGTACTTC. Encoded protein: CASSAGVEETQYF.

The rearrangement uses TRBV6-1 and TRBJ1-2, with D uncertain. The V gene's germline CDR1 is MNHNS and CDR2 SASEGT. The ends were cut back, 3 bases at V and 7 bases at J, with 12 bases in the middle. The CDR3 is made up of 13 amino acids. The CDR3 nucleotides read TGTGCCAGCAGTGAGCGAATACTGGCTGGCTACACCTTC. Encoded protein: CASSERILAGYTF.

The chain employs TRBV4-2 and TRBJ1-5, with D unresolved. V lost 1 base, J lost 7 bases, and 8 bases lay in between. Germline V gives CDR1 LGHNA, CDR2 YNFKEQ. CDR3 size: 13 residues. CDR3 sequence: CASSQGHQQPQHF. The DNA of the CDR3 is TGTGCCAGCAGCCAAGGGCATCAGCAGCCCCAGCATTTT.

This clone has a handful of counts. This sequence joins TRBV2 and TRBJ1-1; D is unresolved. This CDR3 contains 12 residues. Trimming left V 6 bases short and J 7 bases short, with 12 bases between. From germline, CDR1 is SNHLY and CDR2 FYNNEI. The CDR3 is CASRTNAGEAFF. As DNA, the CDR3 is TGTGCCAGCAGGACAAATGCTGGTGAAGCTTTCTTT.

CDR3 nucleotide sequence: TGTGCCAGCAGCCAGGAGACACCATATAGCAATCAGCCCCAGCATTTT. Amino acid sequence: CASSQETPYSNQPQHF. This sequence joins TRBV7-2 and TRBJ1-5; D is undetermined. Per germline, CDR1 SGHTA and CDR2 FQGNSA. This CDR3 has 16 amino acids. V was pared by 5 bases and J by 0 bases, with 14 bases between.

The chain carries TRBV7-2 and TRBJ1-4; TRBD1 is a possible D gene (6 bases). Trimming took 5 bases from V and 3 from J, leaving 10 bases between them. The CDR3 totals 14 residues. Per the germline V gene, CDR1 is SGHTA and CDR2 is FQGNSA. The CDR3, as DNA: TGTGCCAGCAGCCGGGGGCAAGCTAATGAAAAACTGTTTTTT. Encoded protein: CASSRGQANEKLFF.